One and the same sample provided the 27 T cell receptor beta chains below, sequenced in a study of CD8 T cells in Susac syndrome. Random hexamers were used to reverse transcribe the RNA input (roughly 0.5 to 1 ug). TCRdb reanalysed the immunoSEQ multiplex PCR reads using MiXCR and keeps one entry per CDR3 protein. The repertoire consists of roughly 120,000 distinct CDR3 sequences, with approximately 93% occurring once and the leading ten covering roughly 0.3%. Sample: CD8+ T cells from PBMCs. The receptor set was obtained from a human donor with multiple sclerosis.

The rearrangement uses TRBV13 and TRBJ2-5, with 8 bases lining up with TRBD2. Germline-derived CDR1 and CDR2 are PRHDT and FYEKMQ (reference sequence). Trimming cost V 0 bases and J 5 bases; bases outside gene matches: 2. The CDR3 consists of 14 residues. CDR3 region: CASSLGTSGETQYF. The CDR3 DNA reads TGTGCCAGCAGCTTAGGCACTAGCGGCGAGACCCAGTACTTC.

V usage is TRBV6-5 and J usage is TRBJ2-7; D is tentatively TRBD1 or TRBD2 (5 bases each). From germline, CDR1 is MNHEY and CDR2 SVGAGI. The V gene lost 5 bases and the J gene lost 3 bases, with 14 bases spanning the gap. This CDR3 has 14 residues. The DNA for the CDR3 is TGTGCCAGCAGTCCACGGGACGGTCGCTACGAGCAGTACTTC. This gives the protein CASSPRDGRYEQYF.

The genes are TRBV9 and TRBJ2-1; 13 bases are a match to TRBD2. V lost 0 bases to trimming and J lost 6 bases; unmatched junction nucleotides: 3. The CDR3 sequence is 16 residues long. Germline values: CDR1 SGDLS, CDR2 YYNGEE. The CDR3 DNA reads TGTGCCAGCAGCGTAGCCGGGACTAGCGGGGTCAATGAGCAGTTCTTC. Amino acids: CASSVAGTSGVNEQFF.

This clonotype appeared a single time. The chain couples TRBV2 to TRBJ2-1, with TRBD2 matching 8 bases. The V segment lost 7 bases and the J segment 5 bases; nucleotides outside the gene matches: 10. This CDR3 spans 15 amino acids. Germline V gene lookup returns CDR1 SNHLY and CDR2 FYNNEI. Here the CDR3 DNA reads TGTGCCAGCATGGGAGCGGGAGAGCGCGACAATGAGCAGTTCTTC. Encoded protein: CASMGAGERDNEQFF.

V and J are TRBV6-5 and TRBJ1-2; D is possibly TRBD1 (6 bases). The germline CDR1 and CDR2 sequences are MNHEY and SVGAGI. The V gene lost 8 bases and the J gene lost 0 bases, with 16 bases spanning the gap. The CDR3 extends over 15 amino acids. CDR3 amino acids: CASAPTTGSNYGYTF. In nucleotides, the CDR3 is TGTGCCAGCGCTCCCACGACAGGATCTAACTATGGCTACACCTTC.

The chain links TRBV6-6 to TRBJ1-4; D perhaps matches TRBD1 (6 bases). V was clipped by 2 bases and J by 8 bases, with 12 bases between them. CDR3 length: 14 residues. Germline loops: CDR1 MNHNY, CDR2 SVGAGI (reference sequence). The CDR3 nucleotides read TGTGCCAGCAGTTACGAACAGGGCGCAGAAAAACTGTTTTTT. It yields the protein CASSYEQGAEKLFF.

The V call is TRBV30, the J call TRBJ1-5; 7 nucleotides agree with TRBD1. V lost 4 bases, J lost 3 bases, and 9 bases stayed unmatched. CDR1 is GTSNPN, CDR2 SVGIG, per germline (reference sequence). The CDR3 has 15 residues. CDR3 sequence (DNA): TGTGCCTGGACCCCCACAGGGGTTTTCAATCAGCCCCAGCATTTT. Its translation is CAWTPTGVFNQPQHF.

V is TRBV7-9 and J is TRBJ1-2; D unclear. Trimming left V 5 bases short and J 2 bases short, with 9 bases between. The germline CDR1 and CDR2 sequences are SEHNR and FQNEAQ (reference sequence). CDR3 length: 13 amino acids. CDR3 protein: CASSPVGNYGYTF. The CDR3 bases are TGTGCCAGCAGCCCGGTGGGGAACTATGGCTACACCTTC.

V gene TRBV12-3 or TRBV12-4 combines with J gene TRBJ1-1; the D is unclear. The CDR3 has 16 residues. V gave up 6 bases and J gave up 0 bases, with 17 bases separating them. The CDR3 bases are TGTGCCAGCAGACCTGACGGGCTGTCCATGAACACTGAAGCTTTCTTT. Residues: CASRPDGLSMNTEAFF.

The CDR3: CASSPLRGPNEQYF. CDR3 coding DNA: TGTGCCAGCAGTCCCCTCAGGGGCCCCAACGAGCAGTACTTC. V and J are TRBV27 and TRBJ2-7; possible D gene TRBD1, 6 bases. Germline V gene sequence: CDR1 MNHEY, CDR2 SMNVEV (reference sequence). V lost 5 bases and J 5 bases, leaving 16 bases between the germline ends. The CDR3 is made up of 14 amino acids.

The V gene is TRBV9, the J gene TRBJ1-3; 9 bases agree with TRBD1. V was clipped by 3 bases and J by 4 bases; unmatched bases: 2. Germline-derived CDR1 and CDR2 are SGDLS and YYNGEE. The CDR3 length is 14 residues. The chain's CDR3 is CASSGGTGGNTIYF. The CDR3 coding sequence is TGTGCCAGCAGCGGGGGGACAGGGGGAAACACCATATATTTT.

The gene calls are TRBV4-1 and TRBJ1-2, with TRBD1 identical over 7 bases. Germline V CDR1 and CDR2: MGHRA, YSYEKL. The CDR3 is made up of 18 amino acids. With V trimmed by 5 bases and J by 1 base, 16 bases remained unmatched. CDR3 region: CASSVERDSSPYNYGYTF. The CDR3 coding sequence is TGCGCCAGCAGCGTAGAGCGGGACAGCTCACCTTATAACTATGGCTACACCTTC.

The chain carries TRBV5-6 and TRBJ2-2, with D perhaps matching TRBD2 (6 bases). The CDR3 length is 15 residues. V was trimmed by 2 bases and J by 4 bases, leaving 12 bases between them. CDR1 and CDR2 (germline): SGHDT, YYEEEE. The CDR3 loop reads CASSFWQGGTGELFF. The DNA for the CDR3 is TGTGCCAGCAGCTTTTGGCAGGGAGGCACCGGGGAGCTGTTTTTT.

J is TRBJ2-2 and V is TRBV5-4; 7 bases map to TRBD1. The germline V gene has CDR1 SGHNT and CDR2 YYREEE (reference sequence). Trimming at V came to 0 bases and at J to 4 bases, leaving 9 bases not matched to a gene. The CDR3 is 17 residues long. CDR3 amino acids: CASSLADRLGPTGELFF. CDR3 sequence (DNA): TGTGCCAGCAGCTTGGCGGACAGGTTGGGGCCCACCGGGGAGCTGTTTTTT.

The chain is built from TRBV20-1 and TRBJ2-2; no reliable D call. The CDR3 sequence is 11 residues long. The V gene's germline CDR1 is DFQATT and CDR2 SNEGSKA (reference sequence). The V end was cut by 2 bases, the J end by 7 bases, with 5 bases between. CDR3 nucleotide sequence: TGCAGTGCTAGATATGGCGGGGAGCTGTTTTTT. Its protein product is CSARYGGELFF.

CDR3 DNA: TGTGCCATCAAAACAGGTGACTCTGGGGCCAACGTCCTGACTTTC. Protein product: CAIKTGDSGANVLTF. V usage is TRBV12-3 or TRBV12-4 and J usage is TRBJ2-6, with D tentatively TRBD1 (5 bases). CDR3 length: 15 amino acids. V lost 10 bases, J lost 0 bases, and 13 bases lay in between.

This chain connects TRBV27 to TRBJ2-1; D unresolved. CDR3 length: 15 amino acids. Germline V gives CDR1 MNHEY, CDR2 SMNVEV (reference sequence). With 5 bases removed from V and 3 bases from J, the gap between germline ends came to 14 bases. CDR3 loop: CASSTVPPLYNEQFF. The DNA of the CDR3 is TGTGCCAGCAGTACAGTCCCTCCTCTCTACAATGAGCAGTTCTTC.

This clonotype was recorded a few times. V is TRBV12-3 or TRBV12-4 and J is TRBJ2-5, with D unclear. The germline V and J ends were trimmed by 3 bases and 1 base, with 6 bases remaining between them. This CDR3 is 13 amino acids long. The CDR3, as DNA: TGTGCCAGCAGTTTTGGCAGCCAAGAGACCCAGTACTTC. Translating gives CASSFGSQETQYF.

The rearrangement joins TRBV2 to TRBJ2-7, with TRBD2 as a possible D gene (5 bases). The CDR3 runs 15 residues. CDR1 and CDR2 (germline): SNHLY, FYNNEI. Deletions cut 1 base from V and 0 bases from J, with 10 bases between. DNA of the CDR3: TGTGCCAGCAGTGAAGGGGCTAGCACCTCCTACGAGCAGTACGTC. It specifies CASSEGASTSYEQYV.

V and J are TRBV19 and TRBJ1-1, with unresolved D. Germline V gene lookup returns CDR1 LNHDA and CDR2 SQIVND (reference sequence). Trimming cost V 3 bases and J 0 bases, with 11 bases left between them. The CDR3 has 15 amino acids. CDR3 sequence (DNA): TGTGCCAGTAGTATGTCGATCGGAATGAACACTGAAGCTTTCTTT. Protein sequence: CASSMSIGMNTEAFF. Filled out from reference TRBV19 and TRBJ1-1, the complete variable domain reads DGGITQSPKYLFRKEGQNVTLSCEQNLNHDAMYWYRQDPGQGLRLIYYSQIVNDFQKGDIAEGYSVSREKKESFPLTVTSAQKNPTAFYLCASSMSIGMNTEAFFGQGTRLTVV.

V gene TRBV12-3 or TRBV12-4 combines with J gene TRBJ2-5; tentatively, D is TRBD1 or TRBD2 (5 bases each). The CDR3 spans 15 residues. The ends were cut back, 7 bases at V and 0 bases at J, with 15 bases in the middle. The CDR3 loop reads CASTNSGTDQETQYF. The CDR3, as DNA: TGTGCCAGCACCAATTCCGGGACCGACCAAGAGACCCAGTACTTC.

V is TRBV30 and J is TRBJ2-7; TRBD1 matches 7 bases. J was trimmed by 1 base and V by 2 bases; bases with no gene match: 2. This CDR3 has 13 residues. Germline-derived CDR1 and CDR2 are GTSNPN and SVGIG (reference sequence). The CDR3, as DNA: TGTGCCTGGAGTCCAGGGGGTTCCTACGAGCAGTACGTC. This sequence encodes CAWSPGGSYEQYV.

Notes on this clonotype: This sequence may be a read error, since a much larger clone differs from it by one base. The CDR3 region is CASSQDGGGYYGYTF. CDR3 DNA: TGTGCCAGCAGCCAAGACGGGGGGGGCTACTATGGCTACACCTTC. The chain recombines TRBV3-1 with TRBJ1-2, with TRBD1 as a possible D gene (6 bases). The V end lost 0 bases, the J end lost 3 bases, and 11 bases lay between the germline ends. Germline V gene data show CDR1 as LGHDT and CDR2 as YNNKEL (reference sequence). There are 15 residues in the CDR3.

The count of this clonotype is one. This CDR3 is CASSGAGFVHNEQFF. The CDR3 DNA sequence: TGTGCCAGCAGCGGAGCGGGATTCGTACACAATGAGCAGTTCTTC. The rearrangement joins TRBV7-9 to TRBJ2-1; 7 bases map to TRBD2. The junction had 9 bases not matched to a gene; V was cut back by 5 bases and J by 5 bases. This CDR3 has 15 amino acids. Germline V gives CDR1 SEHNR, CDR2 FQNEAQ (reference sequence).

The J gene is TRBJ1-3, the V gene TRBV10-2; D ambiguous. V shed 10 bases and J shed 5 bases, with 18 bases lying between them. Germline V gene lookup returns CDR1 WSHSY and CDR2 SAAADI. The CDR3 spans 14 residues. Here the CDR3 reads CATDISFIRNTIYF. For the CDR3, the DNA is TGCGCCACCGACATCTCGTTTATTAGAAACACCATATATTTT.

The chain joins TRBV9 to TRBJ2-2; unclear D gene. The CDR3 totals 17 residues. V lost 3 bases to trimming and J lost 6 bases, with 21 bases between them. Germline CDR1 is SGDLS and CDR2 is YYNGEE. DNA for the CDR3: TGTGCCAGCAGCGAGGGTACGAGGATTGGACGAGCCGGGGAGCTGTTTTTT. This translates into CASSEGTRIGRAGELFF. The variable domain in full, completed from reference TRBV9 and TRBJ2-2, reads DSGVTQTPKHLITATGQRVTLRCSPRSGDLSVYWYQQSLDQGLQFLIQYYNGEERAKGNILERFSAQQFPDLHSELNLSSLELGDSALYFCASSEGTRIGRAGELFFGEGSRLTVL.

The V gene is TRBV18, the J gene TRBJ2-3; 8 bases agree with TRBD1. This CDR3 contains 14 residues. V was clipped by 3 bases and J by 3 bases; unmatched bases: 2. Germline loops: CDR1 KGHSH, CDR2 LQKENI. Here the CDR3 reads CASSPTGETDTQYF. CDR3 in DNA: TGTGCCAGCTCACCGACAGGGGAAACAGATACGCAGTATTTT. The variable domain in full, with the rest retrieved from reference TRBV18 and TRBJ2-3, is NAGVMQNPRHLVRRRGQEARLRCSPMKGHSHVYWYRQLPEEGLKFMVYLQKENIIDESGMPKERFSAEFPKEGPSILRIQQVVRGDSAAYFCASSPTGETDTQYFGPGTRLTVL.